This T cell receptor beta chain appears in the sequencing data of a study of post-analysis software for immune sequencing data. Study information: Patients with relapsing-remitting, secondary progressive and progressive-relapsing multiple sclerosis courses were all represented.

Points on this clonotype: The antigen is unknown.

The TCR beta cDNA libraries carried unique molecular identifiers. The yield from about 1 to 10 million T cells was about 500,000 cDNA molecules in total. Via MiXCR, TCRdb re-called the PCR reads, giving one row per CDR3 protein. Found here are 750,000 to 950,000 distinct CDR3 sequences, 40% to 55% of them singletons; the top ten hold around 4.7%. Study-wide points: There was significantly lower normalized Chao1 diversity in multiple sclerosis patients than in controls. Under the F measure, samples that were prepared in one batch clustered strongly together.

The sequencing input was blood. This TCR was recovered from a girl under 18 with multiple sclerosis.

The CDR3 is CATSRDLAGHQFF. CDR3 DNA: TGTGCCACCAGCAGAGACCTAGCGGGACACCAGTTCTTC. The chain carries TRBV15 and TRBJ2-1; 9 positions agree with TRBD2. V was pared by 0 bases and J by 13 bases, with 4 bases of the junction left unmatched. The CDR3 totals 13 residues. CDR1 is LNHNV and CDR2 is YYDKDF in the germline V gene (reference sequence).